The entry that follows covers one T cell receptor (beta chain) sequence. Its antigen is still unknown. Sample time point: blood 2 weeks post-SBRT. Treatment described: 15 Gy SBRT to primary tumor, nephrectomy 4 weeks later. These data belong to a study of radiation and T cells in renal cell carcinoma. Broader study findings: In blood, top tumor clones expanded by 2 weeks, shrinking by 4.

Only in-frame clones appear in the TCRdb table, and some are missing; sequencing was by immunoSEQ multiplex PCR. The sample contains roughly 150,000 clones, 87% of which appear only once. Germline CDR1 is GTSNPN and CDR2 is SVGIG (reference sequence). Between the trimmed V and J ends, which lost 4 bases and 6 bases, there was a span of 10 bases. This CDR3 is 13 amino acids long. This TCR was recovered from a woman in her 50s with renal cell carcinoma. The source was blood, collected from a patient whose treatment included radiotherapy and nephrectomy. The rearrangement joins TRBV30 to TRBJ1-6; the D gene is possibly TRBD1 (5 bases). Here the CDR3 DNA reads TGTGCCTGGAACCAGGGACTTAATTCACCCCTCCACTTT. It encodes CAWNQGLNSPLHF.